The subject of this entry is one T cell receptor beta chain. The data stem from a study of blood T cells in healthy people across ages. PCR was performed a second time for 7 to 11 cycles using a sample-barcoded 5' primer and a J-beta primer mix. From the 5' RACE reads, TCRdb called clonotypes with MiXCR, one entry per CDR3 protein. The sample lists some 1,500,000 distinct CDR3 sequences; about 45% were seen once. Trimming removed 2 bases at V and 7 bases at J, with 11 bases between. Germline CDR1 and CDR2: SEHNR and FQNEAQ (reference sequence). The CDR3 is 14 amino acids. V gene TRBV7-9 combines with J gene TRBJ1-4, with TRBD1 as a possible D gene (5 bases). The clonotype was recovered from a woman aged 18 to 35 in good health. The sequenced sample consisted of blood. CDR3 sequence (DNA): TGTGCCAGCAGCTTATTGGGGGAAAGTGAAAAACTGTTTTTT. It encodes CASSLLGESEKLFF.